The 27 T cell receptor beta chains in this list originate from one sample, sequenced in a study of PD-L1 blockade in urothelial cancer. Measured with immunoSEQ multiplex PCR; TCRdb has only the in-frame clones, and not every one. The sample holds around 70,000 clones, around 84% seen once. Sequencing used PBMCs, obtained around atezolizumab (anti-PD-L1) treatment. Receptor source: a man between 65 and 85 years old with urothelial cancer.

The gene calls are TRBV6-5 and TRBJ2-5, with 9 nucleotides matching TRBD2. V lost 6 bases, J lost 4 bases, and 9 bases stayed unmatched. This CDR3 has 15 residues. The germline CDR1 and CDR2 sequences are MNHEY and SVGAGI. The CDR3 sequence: CASRLPGTSRETQYF. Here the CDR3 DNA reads TGTGCCAGCAGATTACCCGGGACTAGCCGAGAGACCCAGTACTTC.

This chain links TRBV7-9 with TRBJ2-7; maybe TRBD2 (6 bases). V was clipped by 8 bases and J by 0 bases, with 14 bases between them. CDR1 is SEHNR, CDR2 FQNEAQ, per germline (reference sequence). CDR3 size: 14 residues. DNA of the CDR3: TGTGCCAGCGACCCTTTGGGGGGCTCCTACGAGCAGTACTTC. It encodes CASDPLGGSYEQYF.

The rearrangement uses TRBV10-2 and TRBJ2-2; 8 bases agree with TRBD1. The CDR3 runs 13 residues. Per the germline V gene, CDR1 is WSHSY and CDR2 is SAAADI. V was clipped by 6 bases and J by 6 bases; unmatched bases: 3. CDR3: CASRDRDAGELFF. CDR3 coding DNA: TGCGCCAGCAGGGACAGGGATGCCGGGGAGCTGTTTTTT.

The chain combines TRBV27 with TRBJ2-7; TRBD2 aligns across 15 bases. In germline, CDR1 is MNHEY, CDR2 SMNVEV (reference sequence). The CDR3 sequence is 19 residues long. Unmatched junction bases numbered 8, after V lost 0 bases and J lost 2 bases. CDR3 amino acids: CASSLSWTSGRALAYEQYF. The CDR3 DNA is TGTGCCAGCAGTTTATCCTGGACTAGCGGGAGGGCCTTAGCCTACGAGCAGTACTTC.

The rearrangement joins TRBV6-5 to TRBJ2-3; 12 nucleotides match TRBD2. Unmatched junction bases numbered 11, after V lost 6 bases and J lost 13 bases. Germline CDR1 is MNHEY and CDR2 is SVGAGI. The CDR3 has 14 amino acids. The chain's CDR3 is CASSLGLAGSDEYF. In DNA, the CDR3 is TGTGCCAGCAGCCTGGGACTAGCGGGTTCTGATGAGTATTTT.

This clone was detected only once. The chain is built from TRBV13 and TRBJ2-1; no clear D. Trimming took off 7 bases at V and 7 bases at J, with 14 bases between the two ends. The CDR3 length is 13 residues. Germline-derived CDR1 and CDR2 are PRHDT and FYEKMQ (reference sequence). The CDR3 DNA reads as TGTGCCAGCACCCTAGAGGTATCGAATGAGCAGTTCTTC. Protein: CASTLEVSNEQFF.

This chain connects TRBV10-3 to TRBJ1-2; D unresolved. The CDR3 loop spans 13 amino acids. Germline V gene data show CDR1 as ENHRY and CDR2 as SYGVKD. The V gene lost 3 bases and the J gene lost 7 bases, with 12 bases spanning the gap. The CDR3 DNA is TGTGCCATCAGTGAAAGGGAGGAGGGTGGCTACACCTTC. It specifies CAISEREEGGYTF.

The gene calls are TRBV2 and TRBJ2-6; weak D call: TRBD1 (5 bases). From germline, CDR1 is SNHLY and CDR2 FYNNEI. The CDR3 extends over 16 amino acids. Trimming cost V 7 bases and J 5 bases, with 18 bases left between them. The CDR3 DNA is TGTGCCAGCAATCGAGACAGACATGTCTGGGCCAACGTCCTGACTTTC. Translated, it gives CASNRDRHVWANVLTF.

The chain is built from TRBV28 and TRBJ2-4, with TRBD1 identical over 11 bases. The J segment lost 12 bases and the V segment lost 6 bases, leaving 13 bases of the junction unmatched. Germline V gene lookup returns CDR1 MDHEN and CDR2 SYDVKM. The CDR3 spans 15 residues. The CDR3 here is CASSWPGTGGGAQYF. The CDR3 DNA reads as TGTGCCAGCAGCTGGCCCGGGACAGGGGGTGGGGCTCAGTACTTC. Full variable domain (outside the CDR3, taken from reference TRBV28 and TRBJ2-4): DVKVTQSSRYLVKRTGEKVFLECVQDMDHENMFWYRQDPGLGLRLIYFSYDVKMKEKGDIPEGYSVSREKKERFSLILESASTNQTSMYLCASSWPGTGGGAQYFGAGTRLSVL.

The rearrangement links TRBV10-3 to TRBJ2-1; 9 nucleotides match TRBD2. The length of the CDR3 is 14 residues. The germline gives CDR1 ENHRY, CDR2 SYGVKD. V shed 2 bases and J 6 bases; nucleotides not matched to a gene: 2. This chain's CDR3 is CAISETSGPNEQFF. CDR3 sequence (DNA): TGTGCCATCAGTGAGACTAGCGGGCCCAATGAGCAGTTCTTC.

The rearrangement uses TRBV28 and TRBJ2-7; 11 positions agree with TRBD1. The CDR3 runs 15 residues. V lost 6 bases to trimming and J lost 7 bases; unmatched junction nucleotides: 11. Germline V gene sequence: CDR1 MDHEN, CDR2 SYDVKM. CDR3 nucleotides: TGTGCCAGCAGCGTACCGGGACAGGGGGTAGATGAGCAGTACTTC. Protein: CASSVPGQGVDEQYF.

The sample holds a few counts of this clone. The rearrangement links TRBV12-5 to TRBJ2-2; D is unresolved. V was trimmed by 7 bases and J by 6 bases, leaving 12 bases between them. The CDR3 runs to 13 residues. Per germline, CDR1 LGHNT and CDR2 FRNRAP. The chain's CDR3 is CASALTVPGELFF. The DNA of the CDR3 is TGTGCTAGTGCTCTAACGGTCCCCGGGGAGCTGTTTTTT.

In DNA, the CDR3 is TGCGCCAGCAGCCTCCTCACTAGCGGGCCGGGGGATGAGCAGTTCTTC. This encodes CASSLLTSGPGDEQFF. The chain uses TRBV4-1 and TRBJ2-1; TRBD2 aligns across 9 bases. This CDR3 comprises 16 residues. Germline V gene lookup returns CDR1 MGHRA and CDR2 YSYEKL. Trimming cost V 4 bases and J 8 bases; bases outside gene matches: 12.

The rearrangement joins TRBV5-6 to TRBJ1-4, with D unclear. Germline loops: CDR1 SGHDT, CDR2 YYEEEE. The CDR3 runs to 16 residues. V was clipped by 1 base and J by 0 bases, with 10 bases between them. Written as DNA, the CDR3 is TGTGCCAGCAGCTTGTGGGCGACGGCAACTAATGAAAAACTGTTTTTT. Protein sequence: CASSLWATATNEKLFF. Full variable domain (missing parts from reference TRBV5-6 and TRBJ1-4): DAGVTQSPTHLIKTRGQQVTLRCSPKSGHDTVSWYQQALGQGPQFIFQYYEEEERQRGNFPDRFSGHQFPNYSSELNVNALLLGDSALYLCASSLWATATNEKLFFGSGTQLSVL.

CDR3 sequence (DNA): TGTGCCAGTAGACCCCCCGCGGGAGGGCCCAATGAGCAGTTCTTC. As protein: CASRPPAGGPNEQFF. The V gene is TRBV19, the J gene TRBJ2-1; 9 bases are a match to TRBD2. Germline V gene data show CDR1 as LNHDA and CDR2 as SQIVND (reference sequence). Germline trimming cut 6 bases from V and 6 bases from J; bases unmatched to any gene: 9. The CDR3 is 15 amino acids. Combining the CDR3 with reference TRBV19 and TRBJ2-1 gives the whole variable domain DGGITQSPKYLFRKEGQNVTLSCEQNLNHDAMYWYRQDPGQGLRLIYYSQIVNDFQKGDIAEGYSVSREKKESFPLTVTSAQKNPTAFYLCASRPPAGGPNEQFFGPGTRLTVL.

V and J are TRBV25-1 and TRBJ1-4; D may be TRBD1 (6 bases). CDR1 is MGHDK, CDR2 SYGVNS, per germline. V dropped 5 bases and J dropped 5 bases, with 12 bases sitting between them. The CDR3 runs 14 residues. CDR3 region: CASSKGGGNEKLFF. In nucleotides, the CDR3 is TGTGCCAGCAGTAAAGGGGGGGGGAATGAAAAACTGTTTTTT.

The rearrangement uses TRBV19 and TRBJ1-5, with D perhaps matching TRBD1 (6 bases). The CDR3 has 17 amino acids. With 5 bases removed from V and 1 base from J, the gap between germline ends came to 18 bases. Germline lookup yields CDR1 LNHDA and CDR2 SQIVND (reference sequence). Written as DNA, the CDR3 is TGTGCCAGTAGTCCACGGTTGGGGGCGCAGAGCAATCAGCCCCAGCATTTT. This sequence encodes CASSPRLGAQSNQPQHF.

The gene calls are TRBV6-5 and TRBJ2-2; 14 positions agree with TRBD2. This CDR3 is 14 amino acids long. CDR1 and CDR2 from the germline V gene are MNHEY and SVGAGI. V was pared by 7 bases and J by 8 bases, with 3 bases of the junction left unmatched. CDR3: CASTGLAGVGELFF. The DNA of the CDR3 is TGTGCCAGCACGGGACTAGCGGGAGTGGGGGAGCTGTTTTTT.

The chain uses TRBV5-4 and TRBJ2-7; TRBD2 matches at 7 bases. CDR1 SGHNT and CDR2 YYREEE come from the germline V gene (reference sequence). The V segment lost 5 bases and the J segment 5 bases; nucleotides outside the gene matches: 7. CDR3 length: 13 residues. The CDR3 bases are TGTGCCAGCAGAGTGGCCAGCGGGGACGAGCAGTACTTC. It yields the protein CASRVASGDEQYF. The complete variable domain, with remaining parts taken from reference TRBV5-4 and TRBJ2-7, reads ETGVTQSPTHLIKTRGQQVTLRCSSQSGHNTVSWYQQALGQGPQFIFQYYREEENGRGNFPPRFSGLQFPNYSSELNVNALELDDSALYLCASRVASGDEQYFGPGTRLTVT.

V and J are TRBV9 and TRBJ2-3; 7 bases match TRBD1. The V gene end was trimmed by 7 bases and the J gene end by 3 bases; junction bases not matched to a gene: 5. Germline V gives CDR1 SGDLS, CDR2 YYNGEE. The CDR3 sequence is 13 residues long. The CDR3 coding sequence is TGTGCCAGCTCCCCGACAGGGACAGATACGCAGTATTTT. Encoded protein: CASSPTGTDTQYF. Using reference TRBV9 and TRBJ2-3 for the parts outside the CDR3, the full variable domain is DSGVTQTPKHLITATGQRVTLRCSPRSGDLSVYWYQQSLDQGLQFLIQYYNGEERAKGNILERFSAQQFPDLHSELNLSSLELGDSALYFCASSPTGTDTQYFGPGTRLTVL.

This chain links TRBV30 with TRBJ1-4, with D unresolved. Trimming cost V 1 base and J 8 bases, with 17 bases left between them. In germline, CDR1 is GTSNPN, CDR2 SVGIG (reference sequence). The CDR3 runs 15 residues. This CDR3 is CAWSGRTAVGEKLFF. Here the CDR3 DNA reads TGTGCCTGGAGTGGGAGGACGGCGGTTGGCGAAAAACTGTTTTTT.

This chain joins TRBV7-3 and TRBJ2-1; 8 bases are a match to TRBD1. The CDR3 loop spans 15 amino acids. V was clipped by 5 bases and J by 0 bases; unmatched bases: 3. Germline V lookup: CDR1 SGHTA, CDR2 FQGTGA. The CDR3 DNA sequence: TGTGCCAGCAGCCCACAGGGGGGCTCCTACAATGAGCAGTTCTTC. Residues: CASSPQGGSYNEQFF. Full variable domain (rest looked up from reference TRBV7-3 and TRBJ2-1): GAGVSQTPSNKVTEKGKYVELRCDPISGHTALYWYRQSLGQGPEFLIYFQGTGAADDSGLPNDRFFAVRPEGSVSTLKIQRTERGDSAVYLCASSPQGGSYNEQFFGPGTRLTVL.

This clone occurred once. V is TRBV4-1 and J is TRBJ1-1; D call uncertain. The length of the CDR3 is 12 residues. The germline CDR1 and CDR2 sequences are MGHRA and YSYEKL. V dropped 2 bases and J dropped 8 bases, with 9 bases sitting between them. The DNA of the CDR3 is TGCGCCAGCAGCCAACCGGGAAGAGAAGCTTTCTTT. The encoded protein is CASSQPGREAFF.

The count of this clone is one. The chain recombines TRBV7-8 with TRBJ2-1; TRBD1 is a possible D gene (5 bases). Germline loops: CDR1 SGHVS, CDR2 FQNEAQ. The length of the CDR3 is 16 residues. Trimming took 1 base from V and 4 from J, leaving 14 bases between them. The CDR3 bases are TGTGCCAGCAGCTTAGTGGTCAGGGAAATTTACAATGAGCAGTTCTTC. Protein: CASSLVVREIYNEQFF.

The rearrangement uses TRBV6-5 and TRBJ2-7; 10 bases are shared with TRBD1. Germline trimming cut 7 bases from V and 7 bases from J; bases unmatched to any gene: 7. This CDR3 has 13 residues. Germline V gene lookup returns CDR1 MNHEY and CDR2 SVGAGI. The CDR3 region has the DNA TGTGCCAGCAAGAAAGGACAGGGGGTAGAGCAGTACTTC. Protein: CASKKGQGVEQYF.

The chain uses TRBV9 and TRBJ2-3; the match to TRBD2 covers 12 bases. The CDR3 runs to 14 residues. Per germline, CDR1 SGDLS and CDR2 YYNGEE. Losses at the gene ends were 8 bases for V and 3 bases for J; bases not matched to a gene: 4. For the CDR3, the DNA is TGTGCCAGTGCGACTAGCGGGAGTACAGATACGCAGTATTTT. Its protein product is CASATSGSTDTQYF.

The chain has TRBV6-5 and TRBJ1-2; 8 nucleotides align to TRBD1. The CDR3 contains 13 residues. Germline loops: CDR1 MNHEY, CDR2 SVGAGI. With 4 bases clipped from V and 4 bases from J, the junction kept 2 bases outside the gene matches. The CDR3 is CASSSGQGYGYTF. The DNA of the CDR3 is TGTGCCAGCAGTTCTGGACAGGGCTATGGCTACACCTTC.